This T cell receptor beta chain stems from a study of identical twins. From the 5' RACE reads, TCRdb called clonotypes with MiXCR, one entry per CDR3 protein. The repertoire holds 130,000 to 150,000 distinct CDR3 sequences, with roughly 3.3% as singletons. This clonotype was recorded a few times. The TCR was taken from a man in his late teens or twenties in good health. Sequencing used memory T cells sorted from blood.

In DNA form, the CDR3 reads TGTGCCAGCAAAGGGACTAGCGGGATTAGCAATGAGCAGTTCTTC. It is translated as CASKGTSGISNEQFF. V gene TRBV11-2 combines with J gene TRBJ2-1; 13 bases map to TRBD2. Unmatched junction bases numbered 6, after V lost 7 bases and J lost 6 bases. CDR1 and CDR2 from the germline V gene are SGHAT and FQNNGV. This CDR3 is built from 15 residues.